This T cell receptor beta chain emerged from a study of blood T cell repertoires in COVID-19. Study details: Researchers got acute and convalescent COVID-19 samples from the United States, Italy and Spain. PBMCs, B-cell-depleted T cells, or T cells provided the cDNA or gDNA that made up the material.

In the original workflow: Reference gene primer amplification gave estimated nucleated cell counts. Assay: immunoSEQ multiplex PCR; the TCRdb copy retains only in-frame clones and omits some. D and trimming were read from the DNA, whereas the V and J calls and clone size are those reported in that table. Of about 100,000 clones listed, about nine tenths are singletons. Germline assignment: CDR1 SNHLY and CDR2 FYNNEI. The junction had 19 bases not matched to a gene; V was cut back by 8 bases and J by 0 bases. The CDR3 loop spans 20 amino acids. This receptor was taken from a man aged 45 to 65 with active COVID-19. The sequencing input was peripheral blood. The chain links TRBV2 to TRBJ2-1; 10 bases agree with TRBD2. The CDR3 sequence is CASLNLGGLAGESSYNEQFF. Here the CDR3 DNA reads TGTGCCAGCCTCAACTTAGGGGGGCTAGCGGGGGAAAGCTCCTACAATGAGCAGTTCTTC.